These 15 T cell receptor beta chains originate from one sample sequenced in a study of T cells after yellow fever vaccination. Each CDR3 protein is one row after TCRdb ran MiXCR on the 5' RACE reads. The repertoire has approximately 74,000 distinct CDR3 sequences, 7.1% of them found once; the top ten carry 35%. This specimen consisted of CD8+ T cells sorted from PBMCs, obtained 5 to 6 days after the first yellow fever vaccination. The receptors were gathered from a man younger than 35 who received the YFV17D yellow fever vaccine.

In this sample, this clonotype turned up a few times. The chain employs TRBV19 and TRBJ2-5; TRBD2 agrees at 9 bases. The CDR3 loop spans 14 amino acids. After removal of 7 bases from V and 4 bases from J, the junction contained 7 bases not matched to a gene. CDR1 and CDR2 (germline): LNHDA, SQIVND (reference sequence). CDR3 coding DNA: TGTGCCAGTACCCCAGCGGGGGGTACAGAGACCCAGTACTTC. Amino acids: CASTPAGGTETQYF.

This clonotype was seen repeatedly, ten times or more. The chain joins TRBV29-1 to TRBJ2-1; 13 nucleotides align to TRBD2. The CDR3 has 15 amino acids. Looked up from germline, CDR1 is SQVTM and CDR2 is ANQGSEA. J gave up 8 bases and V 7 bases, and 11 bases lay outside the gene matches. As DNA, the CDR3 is TGCAGCGGGATACTCGGGACTAGCGGGATATATGAGCAGTTCTTC. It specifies CSGILGTSGIYEQFF.

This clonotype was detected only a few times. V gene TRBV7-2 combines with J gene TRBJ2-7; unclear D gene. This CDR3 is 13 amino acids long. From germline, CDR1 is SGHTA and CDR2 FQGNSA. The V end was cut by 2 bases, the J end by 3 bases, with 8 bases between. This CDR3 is CASSLNQYYEQYV. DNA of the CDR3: TGTGCCAGCAGCTTAAACCAATACTACGAGCAGTACGTC.

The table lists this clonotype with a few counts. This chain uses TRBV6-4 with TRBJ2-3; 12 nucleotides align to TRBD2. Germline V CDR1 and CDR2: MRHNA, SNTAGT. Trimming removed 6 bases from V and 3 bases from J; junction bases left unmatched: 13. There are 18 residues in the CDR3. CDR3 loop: CASSQGTSGPERTDTQYF. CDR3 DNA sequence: TGTGCCAGCAGCCAGGGGACTAGCGGGCCCGAGCGTACAGATACGCAGTATTTT.

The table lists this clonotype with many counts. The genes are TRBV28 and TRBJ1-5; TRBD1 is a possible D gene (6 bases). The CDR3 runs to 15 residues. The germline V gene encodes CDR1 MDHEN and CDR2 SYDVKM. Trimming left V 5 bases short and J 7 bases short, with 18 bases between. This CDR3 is CASSPDPGGRQPQHF. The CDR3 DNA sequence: TGTGCCAGCAGTCCAGACCCGGGGGGCAGGCAGCCCCAGCATTTT.

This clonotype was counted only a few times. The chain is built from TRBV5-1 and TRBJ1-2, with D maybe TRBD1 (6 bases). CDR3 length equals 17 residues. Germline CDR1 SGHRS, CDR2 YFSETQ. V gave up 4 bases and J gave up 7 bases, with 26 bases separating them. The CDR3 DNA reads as TGCGCCAGCAGCCTTGGATACGACACAGGGTTTTCATCTGGCTACACCTTC. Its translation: CASSLGYDTGFSSGYTF.

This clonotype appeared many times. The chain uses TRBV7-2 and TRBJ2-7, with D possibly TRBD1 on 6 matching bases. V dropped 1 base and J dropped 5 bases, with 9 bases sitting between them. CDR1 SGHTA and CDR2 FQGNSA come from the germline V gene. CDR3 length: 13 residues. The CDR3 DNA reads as TGTGCCAGCAGCTTAGGACCAGGGGACGAGCAGTACGTC. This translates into CASSLGPGDEQYV.

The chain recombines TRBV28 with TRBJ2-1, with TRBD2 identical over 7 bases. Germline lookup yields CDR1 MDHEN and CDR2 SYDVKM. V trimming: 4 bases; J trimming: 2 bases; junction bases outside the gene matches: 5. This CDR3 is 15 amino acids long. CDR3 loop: CASSSNRGAYNEQFF. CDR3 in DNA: TGTGCCAGCAGTTCCAACCGGGGGGCCTACAATGAGCAGTTCTTC.

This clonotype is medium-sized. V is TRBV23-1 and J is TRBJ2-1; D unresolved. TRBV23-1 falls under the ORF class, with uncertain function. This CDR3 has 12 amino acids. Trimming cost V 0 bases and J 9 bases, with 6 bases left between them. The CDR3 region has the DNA TGCGCCAGCAGTCAATCGAAGGGTGAGCAGTTCTTC. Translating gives CASSQSKGEQFF.

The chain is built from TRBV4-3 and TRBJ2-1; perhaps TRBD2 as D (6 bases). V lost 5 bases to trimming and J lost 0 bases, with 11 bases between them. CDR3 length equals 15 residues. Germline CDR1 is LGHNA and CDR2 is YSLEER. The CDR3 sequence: CASSEGTASYNEQFF. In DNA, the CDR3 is TGCGCCAGCAGCGAGGGGACTGCCTCCTACAATGAGCAGTTCTTC.

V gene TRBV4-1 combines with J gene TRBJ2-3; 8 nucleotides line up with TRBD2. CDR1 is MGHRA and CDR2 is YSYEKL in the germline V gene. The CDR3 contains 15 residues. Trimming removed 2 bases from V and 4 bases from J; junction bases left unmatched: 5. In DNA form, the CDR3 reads TGCGCCAGCAGCCAACGGGGACTAGGGGCAGATACGCAGTATTTT. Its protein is CASSQRGLGADTQYF.

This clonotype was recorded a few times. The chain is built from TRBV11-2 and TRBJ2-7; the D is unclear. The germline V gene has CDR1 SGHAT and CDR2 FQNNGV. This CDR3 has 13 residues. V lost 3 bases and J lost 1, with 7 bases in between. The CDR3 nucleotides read TGTGCCAGCAGCTTTTCCCGTTCCTACGAGCAGTACTTC. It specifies CASSFSRSYEQYF.

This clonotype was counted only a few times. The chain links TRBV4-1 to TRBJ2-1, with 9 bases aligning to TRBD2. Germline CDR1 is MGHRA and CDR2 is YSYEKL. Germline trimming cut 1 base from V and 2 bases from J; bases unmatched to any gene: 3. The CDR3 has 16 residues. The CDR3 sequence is CASSQGAGGTYNEQFF. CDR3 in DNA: TGCGCCAGCAGCCAAGGAGCGGGGGGTACCTACAATGAGCAGTTCTTC.

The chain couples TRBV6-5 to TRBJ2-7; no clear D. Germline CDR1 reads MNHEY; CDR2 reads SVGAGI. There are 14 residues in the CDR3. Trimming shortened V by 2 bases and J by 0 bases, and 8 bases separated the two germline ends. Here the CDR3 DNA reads TGTGCCAGCAGTTACGCTCCCTACTCCTACGAGCAGTACTTC. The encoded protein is CASSYAPYSYEQYF.

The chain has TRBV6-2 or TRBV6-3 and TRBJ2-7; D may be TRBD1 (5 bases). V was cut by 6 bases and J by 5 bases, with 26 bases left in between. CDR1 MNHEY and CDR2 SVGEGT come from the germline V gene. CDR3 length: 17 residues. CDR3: CASSPPEGDPLLDEQYF. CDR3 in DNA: TGTGCCAGCAGCCCCCCTGAAGGGGATCCTTTGCTTGACGAGCAGTACTTC.